This T cell receptor beta chain was captured by sequencing in a study of blood T cell repertoires in COVID-19. Study in general: Both acute and convalescent COVID-19 samples were obtained from the United States, Italy and Spain. Sources were T cells, B-cell-depleted T cells, or PBMCs; the material itself was cDNA or gDNA.

In the original processing: Reference gene primer amplification gave estimated nucleated cell counts. Method: immunoSEQ multiplex PCR; TCRdb's copy keeps in-frame clones and lacks some. D and trimming come from the DNA, and the V and J calls and clone size come from that table. The table includes about 170,000 clones, approximately 80% detected once. The CDR3 runs 16 residues. Germline CDR1 is MNHNS and CDR2 is SASEGT. Trimming stripped 4 bases from V and 4 bases from J, with 17 bases between. This TCR came from a woman aged 55 to 70 with acute or convalescent COVID-19. The sample taken for sequencing was peripheral blood. The V call is TRBV6-1, the J call TRBJ1-5; tentatively, D is TRBD1 (6 bases). The CDR3 protein is CASSAYGQGTNQPQHF. In DNA form, the CDR3 reads TGTGCCAGCAGTGCTTACGGCCAGGGGACGAATCAGCCCCAGCATTTT.